This T cell receptor beta chain emerged from a study of CXCR3-negative and CXCR3-positive naive CD8 T cells. Study-wide results and caveats: Both naive subsets, CXCR3-negative and CXCR3-positive, displayed similar TRBV-TRBJ usage, unlike memory cells. Compared with CXCR3-negative naive cells, CXCR3-positive naive cells showed more hydrophobic TRB CDR3s.

About this clonotype itself: Its antigen remains unknown.

Per germline, CDR1 GTSNPN and CDR2 SVGIG (reference sequence). This CDR3 has 12 residues. The authors prepared UMI-labeled TRB cDNA libraries by 5' RACE. From the 5' RACE reads, TCRdb lists one entry per CDR3 protein and no DNA. With around 160,000 distinct CDR3 sequences in the sample, the ten largest clones hold approximately 0.28%. This chain uses TRBV30 with TRBJ1-2. The clonotype was recovered from a human donor in good health. Some clones in this sample may be carry-over from other donors' samples. The sample taken for sequencing was naive CXCR3+ CD8+ T cells from blood. Subset described: CD45RO-CCR7+CD27+CD95- naive CD8+ T cells expressing CXCR3 (TNR3+). The CDR3 loop reads CAWSVLSYGYTF.